The 15 T cell receptor beta chains reported below all come from one sample, sequenced in a study of T cells in localized non-small cell lung cancer. TCRdb's table, derived via immunoSEQ multiplex PCR, lists solely in-frame clones and lacks some. The sample records over 55,000 clones, 85% to 90% being singletons. Sequencing used peripheral blood, obtained before any cancer treatment. Source of these receptors: a woman aged 40-69 years with stage I lung adenocarcinoma.

The chain combines TRBV7-2 with TRBJ1-5; no reliable D call. The CDR3 extends over 14 amino acids. Germline V gene sequence: CDR1 SGHTA, CDR2 FQGNSA. V was clipped by 3 bases and J by 0 bases, with 6 bases between them. The CDR3 DNA follows: TGTGCCAGCAGCTTGTGGGGTAGCAATCAGCCCCAGCATTTT. Its protein is CASSLWGSNQPQHF.

The chain carries TRBV7-6 and TRBJ1-1; 9 nucleotides line up with TRBD1. There are 14 residues in the CDR3. Germline values: CDR1 SGHVS, CDR2 FNYEAQ. The ends lost 8 bases at V and 4 bases at J; junction bases unmatched: 8. Here the CDR3 reads CASAAGQGPTEAFF. In DNA, the CDR3 is TGTGCCAGCGCGGCGGGACAGGGTCCCACTGAAGCTTTCTTT.

The chain uses TRBV27 and TRBJ2-3; the D is unclear. The CDR3 is 14 residues long. CDR1 and CDR2 from the germline V gene are MNHEY and SMNVEV (reference sequence). The ends were cut back, 3 bases at V and 2 bases at J, with 9 bases in the middle. CDR3 sequence (DNA): TGTGCCAGCAGTTTCAACAGCCACACAGATACGCAGTATTTT. It is translated as CASSFNSHTDTQYF.

The J gene is TRBJ2-6, the V gene TRBV2, with no clear D. Trimming cost V 3 bases and J 0 bases, with 6 bases left between them. Germline CDR1 reads SNHLY; CDR2 reads FYNNEI. There are 15 residues in the CDR3. CDR3 amino acids: CASSDRYSGANVLTF. CDR3 DNA sequence: TGTGCCAGCAGTGATCGGTACTCTGGGGCCAACGTCCTGACTTTC. The full variable domain, completed using reference TRBV2 and TRBJ2-6, is EPEVTQTPSHQVTQMGQEVILRCVPISNHLYFYWYRQILGQKVEFLVSFYNNEISEKSEIFDDQFSVERPDGSNFTLKIRSTKLEDSAMYFCASSDRYSGANVLTFGAGSRLTVL.

This clone was found a few times. The chain is built from TRBV5-1 and TRBJ1-1; 7 nucleotides agree with TRBD1. Germline assignment: CDR1 SGHRS and CDR2 YFSETQ. This CDR3 has 14 residues. V shed 4 bases and J 5 bases; nucleotides not matched to a gene: 8. The CDR3 reads CASSGGQESTEAFF. The CDR3 DNA is TGCGCCAGCAGCGGAGGACAGGAAAGTACTGAAGCTTTCTTT.

The J gene is TRBJ2-7, the V gene TRBV19; 8 bases are shared with TRBD2. This CDR3 comprises 16 residues. V dropped 3 bases and J dropped 5; count of bases not matched to a gene: 12. Germline V gives CDR1 LNHDA, CDR2 SQIVND (reference sequence). CDR3 coding DNA: TGTGCCAGTAGTATCTATCTCTACGGGAGGGCCCACGAGCAGTACTTC. It specifies CASSIYLYGRAHEQYF.

V and J are TRBV12-5 and TRBJ2-1; TRBD2 agrees at 8 bases. The germline gives CDR1 LGHNT, CDR2 FRNRAP. The CDR3 is 15 amino acids. Unmatched junction bases numbered 7, after V lost 7 bases and J lost 2 bases. The DNA for the CDR3 is TGTGCTAGTGTCCCGGGGGGGGTGGCCTACAATGAGCAGTTCTTC. Its protein is CASVPGGVAYNEQFF.

The chain employs TRBV7-9 and TRBJ1-2; D is undetermined. Trimming cost V 4 bases and J 0 bases, with 12 bases left between them. Germline values: CDR1 SEHNR, CDR2 FQNEAQ (reference sequence). The CDR3 sequence is 15 residues long. CDR3 region: CASSYSPMTNYGYTF. The CDR3 DNA sequence: TGTGCCAGCAGCTATAGTCCGATGACTAACTATGGCTACACCTTC.

V is TRBV28 and J is TRBJ1-6; D not resolved. This CDR3 has 13 amino acids. Germline V gene sequence: CDR1 MDHEN, CDR2 SYDVKM. V lost 2 bases and J lost 8, with 7 bases in between. CDR3 sequence reads: CASSLREYSPLHF. The CDR3 DNA follows: TGTGCCAGCAGTTTAAGGGAATATTCACCCCTCCACTTT.

Remarks on this clone: Other DNA sequences in the same sample also yield this CDR3. CDR3 nucleotides: TGTGCCAGCAGGGTAGGTCAGCCCCAGCATTTT. Protein: CASRVGQPQHF. This chain links TRBV2 with TRBJ1-5; D is undetermined. CDR1 is SNHLY, CDR2 FYNNEI, per germline. The length of the CDR3 is 11 residues. V was shortened by 6 bases and J by 6 bases, with 6 bases between the two germline ends.

The chain links TRBV18 to TRBJ2-1; D is perhaps TRBD1 (7 bases). Germline V CDR1 and CDR2: KGHSH, LQKENI. The CDR3 loop spans 15 amino acids. V lost 6 bases to trimming and J lost 0 bases, with 12 bases between them. The CDR3 DNA reads TGTGCCAGCTCCCGCGGGGACAGCTCCTACAATGAGCAGTTCTTC. Amino acid sequence: CASSRGDSSYNEQFF.

The genes are TRBV2 and TRBJ2-7; either TRBD1 or TRBD2 may fit D (5 bases each). Trimming shortened V by 4 bases and J by 7 bases, and 14 bases separated the two germline ends. Germline V gives CDR1 SNHLY, CDR2 FYNNEI. The CDR3 extends over 13 amino acids. Here the CDR3 reads CASSGQGGGEQYF. CDR3 DNA sequence: TGTGCCAGCAGTGGGCAGGGTGGAGGAGAGCAGTACTTC.

Of note for this clone: Other DNA sequences from this sample encode an identical CDR3 as well. This rearrangement joins TRBV9 to TRBJ2-1; D might be TRBD1 (6 bases). Germline CDR1 SGDLS, CDR2 YYNGEE. The V end lost 0 bases, the J end lost 5 bases, and 6 bases lay between the germline ends. The CDR3 contains 13 residues. The CDR3 here is CASSVGQDNEQFF. CDR3 nucleotides: TGTGCCAGCAGCGTAGGACAGGACAATGAGCAGTTCTTC.

The CDR3 loop is CASLEGGKGPWEQYF. CDR3 nucleotides: TGTGCCAGCCTTGAAGGGGGCAAAGGGCCTTGGGAGCAGTACTTC. This sequence joins TRBV19 and TRBJ2-7, with TRBD1 identical over 7 bases. With 9 bases clipped from V and 7 bases from J, the junction kept 18 bases outside the gene matches. Germline lookup yields CDR1 LNHDA and CDR2 SQIVND (reference sequence). CDR3 length: 15 amino acids. Based on the CDR3 plus reference TRBV19 and TRBJ2-7, the full variable domain is DGGITQSPKYLFRKEGQNVTLSCEQNLNHDAMYWYRQDPGQGLRLIYYSQIVNDFQKGDIAEGYSVSREKKESFPLTVTSAQKNPTAFYLCASLEGGKGPWEQYFGPGTRLTVT.

CDR3 nucleotides: TGTGCCAGCAGTTTTTCGGGGCAGCCCCAGCATTTT. This codes for CASSFSGQPQHF. V is TRBV27 and J is TRBJ1-5; D unresolved. CDR3 length: 12 amino acids. Trimming removed 3 bases at V and 7 bases at J, with 7 bases between. Germline V gene data show CDR1 as MNHEY and CDR2 as SMNVEV (reference sequence).